This TCR beta chain comes out of a study of OX40 agonist ivuxolimab in advanced cancers. Study information: Age averaged around 54 years (range about 20 to 79), and more than 80% were male. Whole-study findings and limits: Expanded clones tended on average to be more numerous among CD8+ T cells than CD4+.

Regarding this clone: Its target is not known.

This CDR3 is built from 13 residues. Per germline, CDR1 MNHNS and CDR2 SASEGT. Trimming removed 6 bases at V and 5 bases at J, with 14 bases between. Profiling relied on immunoSEQ multiplex PCR, and the TCRdb table lists in-frame clones only, not all of them. The data show roughly 48,000 clones, approximately 85% seen once. V and J are TRBV6-1 and TRBJ2-7; no firm D call. This TCR derives from an adult with an advanced solid tumor such as melanoma, head and neck, liver or kidney cancer. Specimen: CD4+ or CD8+ T cells sorted from blood, collected in a trial of the OX40 agonist ivuxolimab. In DNA, the CDR3 is TGTGCCAGCAGCTATCAGCCTTTCAACGAGCAGTACTTC. This codes for CASSYQPFNEQYF.